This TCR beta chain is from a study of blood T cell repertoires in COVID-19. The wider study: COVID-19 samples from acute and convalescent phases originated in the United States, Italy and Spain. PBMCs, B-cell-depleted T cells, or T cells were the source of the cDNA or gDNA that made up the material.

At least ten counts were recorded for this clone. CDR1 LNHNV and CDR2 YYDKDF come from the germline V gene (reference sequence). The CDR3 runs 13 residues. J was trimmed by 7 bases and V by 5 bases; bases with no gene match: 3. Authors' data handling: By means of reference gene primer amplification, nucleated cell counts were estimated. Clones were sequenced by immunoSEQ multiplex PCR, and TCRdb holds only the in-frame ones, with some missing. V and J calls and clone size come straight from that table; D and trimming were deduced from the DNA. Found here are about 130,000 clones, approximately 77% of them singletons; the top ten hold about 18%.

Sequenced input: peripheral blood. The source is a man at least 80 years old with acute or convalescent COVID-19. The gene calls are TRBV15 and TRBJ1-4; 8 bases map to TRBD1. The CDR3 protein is CATSGTGIEKLFF. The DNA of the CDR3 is TGTGCCACCAGCGGGACAGGAATTGAAAAACTGTTTTTT.